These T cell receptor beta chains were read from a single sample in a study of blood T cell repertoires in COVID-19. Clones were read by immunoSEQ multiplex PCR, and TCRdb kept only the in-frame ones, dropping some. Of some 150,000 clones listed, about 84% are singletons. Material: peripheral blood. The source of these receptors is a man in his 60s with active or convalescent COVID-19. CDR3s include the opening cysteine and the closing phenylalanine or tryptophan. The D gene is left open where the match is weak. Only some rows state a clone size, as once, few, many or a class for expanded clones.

cdr3_aa: CASGTGQGSADTQYF; cdr3_nt: TGTGCTAGTGGTACCGGACAGGGTAGCGCAGATACGCAGTATTTT; v_call: TRBV12-5; j_call: TRBJ2-3; d_call: TRBD1; clone_size: -
cdr3_aa: CASSFQGRTEAFF; cdr3_nt: TGTGCCAGCAGCTTCCAGGGTCGGACTGAAGCTTTCTTT; v_call: TRBV5-4; j_call: TRBJ1-1; d_call: -; clone_size: -
cdr3_aa: CASTPPGGGQPQHF; cdr3_nt: TGTGCCAGCACCCCACCCGGGGGAGGTCAGCCCCAGCATTTT; v_call: TRBV28; j_call: TRBJ1-5; d_call: -; clone_size: -
cdr3_aa: CASSQGTRGLGQFF; cdr3_nt: TGTGCCAGCAGCCAGGGGACAAGGGGATTAGGGCAGTTCTTC; v_call: TRBV21-1; j_call: TRBJ2-1; d_call: -; clone_size: -
cdr3_aa: CASSQGAGTEAFF; cdr3_nt: TGTGCCAGCAGCCAGGGGGCTGGCACTGAAGCTTTCTTT; v_call: TRBV7-3; j_call: TRBJ1-1; d_call: TRBD1; clone_size: -
cdr3_aa: CASSWDRGHEQYF; cdr3_nt: TGTGCCAGCAGTTGGGACAGGGGCCACGAGCAGTACTTC; v_call: TRBV7-6; j_call: TRBJ2-7; d_call: TRBD1; clone_size: -
cdr3_aa: CASSQPIWTGVLLSSYNEQFF; cdr3_nt: TGCGCCAGCAGCCAACCTATCTGGACAGGGGTCCTATTAAGCTCCTACAATGAGCAGTTCTTC; v_call: TRBV4-1; j_call: TRBJ2-1; d_call: TRBD1; clone_size: -
cdr3_aa: CASSQGPGSSGEQYF; cdr3_nt: TGCGCCAGCAGCCAAGGGCCCGGGAGCTCGGGGGAGCAGTACTTC; v_call: TRBV4-1; j_call: TRBJ2-7; d_call: -; clone_size: few
cdr3_aa: CASSIANEQFF; cdr3_nt: TGTGCCAGTAGTATCGCGAATGAGCAGTTCTTC; v_call: TRBV19; j_call: TRBJ2-1; d_call: -; clone_size: once
cdr3_aa: CASSGRVGEQYF; cdr3_nt: TGTGCCAGCAGCGGCAGGGTAGGGGAGCAGTACTTC; v_call: TRBV6-5; j_call: TRBJ2-7; d_call: -; clone_size: few
cdr3_aa: CASSYSGANSPLHF; cdr3_nt: TGTGCCAGCAGTTACTCTGGGGCTAATTCACCCCTCCACTTT; v_call: TRBV6-5; j_call: TRBJ1-6; d_call: -; clone_size: -
cdr3_aa: CASSTSRDRDYCEKLFF; cdr3_nt: TGTGCCAGCAGCACGTCCCGGGACAGGGATTATTGTGAAAAACTGTTTTTT; v_call: TRBV7-3; j_call: TRBJ1-4; d_call: TRBD1; clone_size: -
cdr3_aa: CASSLSGGETQYF; cdr3_nt: TGTGCCAGCAGCCTCTCCGGGGGGGAGACCCAGTACTTC; v_call: TRBV7-6; j_call: TRBJ2-5; d_call: TRBD2; clone_size: -
cdr3_aa: CASSAWDKNQPQHF; cdr3_nt: TGTGCCAGCAGTGCCTGGGACAAAAATCAGCCCCAGCATTTT; v_call: TRBV2; j_call: TRBJ1-5; d_call: -; clone_size: -
cdr3_aa: CASSLRHTGGTGSPLHF; cdr3_nt: TGTGCCAGCAGCTTACGTCATACAGGGGGCACTGGTTCACCCCTCCACTTT; v_call: TRBV5-6; j_call: TRBJ1-6; d_call: TRBD1; clone_size: once
cdr3_aa: CASSQEGTGTSRAFF; cdr3_nt: TGCGCCAGCAGCCAAGAAGGGACAGGGACCTCTAGAGCTTTCTTT; v_call: TRBV4-1; j_call: TRBJ1-1; d_call: TRBD1; clone_size: -
cdr3_aa: CASSFSVVYGYTF; cdr3_nt: TGTGCCAGCAGCTTTAGTGTCGTCTATGGCTACACCTTC; v_call: TRBV7-2; j_call: TRBJ1-2; d_call: -; clone_size: -
cdr3_aa: CASSNSTFRWATEAFF; cdr3_nt: TGTGCCAGCAGCAATTCGACGTTTAGGTGGGCCACTGAAGCTTTCTTT; v_call: TRBV21-1; j_call: TRBJ1-1; d_call: -; clone_size: -
cdr3_aa: CASSPWTGSNEQFF; cdr3_nt: TGTGCCAGCAGCCCCTGGACAGGGAGCAATGAGCAGTTCTTC; v_call: TRBV9; j_call: TRBJ2-1; d_call: TRBD1; clone_size: -
cdr3_aa: CASSFRRGNINEQFF; cdr3_nt: TGTGCCAGCAGCTTCCGGCGGGGGAACATAAATGAGCAGTTCTTC; v_call: TRBV5-6; j_call: TRBJ2-1; d_call: TRBD2; clone_size: -
cdr3_aa: CASSLGAGRAKNIQYF; cdr3_nt: TGTGCCAGCAGCTTAGGGGCAGGGAGGGCGAAAAACATTCAGTACTTC; v_call: TRBV11-3; j_call: TRBJ2-4; d_call: TRBD2; clone_size: -
cdr3_aa: CASSMPGGEVETQYF; cdr3_nt: TGTGCCAGCAGTATGCCGGGCGGGGAAGTCGAGACCCAGTACTTC; v_call: TRBV28; j_call: TRBJ2-5; d_call: -; clone_size: -
cdr3_aa: CASSPGGGTGARGYTF; cdr3_nt: TGTGCCAGCAGCCCGGGGGGCGGGACAGGGGCTCGTGGCTACACCTTC; v_call: TRBV14; j_call: TRBJ1-2; d_call: TRBD1; clone_size: once
cdr3_aa: CSVRVAGVNTGELFF; cdr3_nt: TGCAGCGTCAGGGTAGCGGGAGTGAACACCGGGGAGCTGTTTTTT; v_call: TRBV29-1; j_call: TRBJ2-2; d_call: TRBD2; clone_size: once
cdr3_aa: CASSSRGGSGNTIYF; cdr3_nt: TGTGCCAGTAGTTCCCGTGGAGGGTCTGGAAACACCATATATTTT; v_call: TRBV19; j_call: TRBJ1-3; d_call: -; clone_size: -
cdr3_aa: CASSSTGSKNIQYF; cdr3_nt: TGTGCCAGCAGCTCGACAGGGTCCAAAAACATTCAGTACTTC; v_call: TRBV11-3; j_call: TRBJ2-4; d_call: TRBD1; clone_size: -
cdr3_aa: CASSQDREGAGTQYF; cdr3_nt: TGTGCCAGCAGCCAAGATCGGGAGGGAGCCGGGACCCAGTACTTC; v_call: TRBV3-1/TRBV3-2; j_call: TRBJ2-5; d_call: TRBD2; clone_size: -
cdr3_aa: CASSPVAGGGREQYF; cdr3_nt: TGTGCCAGCTCACCAGTGGCGGGAGGAGGAAGGGAGCAGTACTTC; v_call: TRBV18; j_call: TRBJ2-7; d_call: TRBD2; clone_size: -
cdr3_aa: CASSIDPSGSPHEQYF; cdr3_nt: TGTGCCAGTAGTATAGACCCTAGCGGGAGTCCCCACGAGCAGTACTTC; v_call: TRBV19; j_call: TRBJ2-7; d_call: TRBD2; clone_size: -
cdr3_aa: CASNDRWNQPQHF; cdr3_nt: TGTGCCAGCAACGACAGGTGGAATCAGCCCCAGCATTTT; v_call: TRBV6-5; j_call: TRBJ1-5; d_call: -; clone_size: -
cdr3_aa: CASSQLAGGEKNIQYF; cdr3_nt: TGTGCCAGTAGTCAACTAGCGGGAGGGGAGAAAAACATTCAGTACTTC; v_call: TRBV19; j_call: TRBJ2-4; d_call: TRBD2; clone_size: -
cdr3_aa: CASRGSLGQVYIGETQYF; cdr3_nt: TGTGCCAGCCGTGGGAGCCTGGGACAGGTTTACATCGGGGAGACCCAGTACTTC; v_call: TRBV28; j_call: TRBJ2-5; d_call: TRBD1; clone_size: -
cdr3_aa: CATSDTYRDSPLHF; cdr3_nt: TGTGCCACCAGTGATACTTACAGGGACTCACCCCTCCACTTT; v_call: TRBV24-1; j_call: TRBJ1-6; d_call: -; clone_size: many
cdr3_aa: CASSLKGAREKLFF; cdr3_nt: TGTGCCAGCAGCTTGAAGGGGGCGCGAGAAAAACTGTTTTTT; v_call: TRBV5-4; j_call: TRBJ1-4; d_call: TRBD1; clone_size: -
cdr3_aa: CASSKGLAESYEQYF; cdr3_nt: TGTGCCAGCAGCAAGGGACTAGCGGAATCCTACGAGCAGTACTTC; v_call: TRBV11-2; j_call: TRBJ2-7; d_call: TRBD2; clone_size: -
cdr3_aa: CAISESKTGFSYEQYF; cdr3_nt: TGTGCCATCAGTGAGTCGAAGACAGGCTTCTCCTACGAGCAGTACTTC; v_call: TRBV10-3; j_call: TRBJ2-7; d_call: -; clone_size: few
cdr3_aa: CASTETGDEAFF; cdr3_nt: TGTGCCAGCACCGAGACAGGAGATGAAGCTTTCTTT; v_call: TRBV7-9; j_call: TRBJ1-1; d_call: -; clone_size: -
cdr3_aa: CASSALAGLDEQYF; cdr3_nt: TGTGCCAGCAGTGCCCTAGCGGGACTCGACGAGCAGTACTTC; v_call: TRBV2; j_call: TRBJ2-7; d_call: TRBD2; clone_size: -
cdr3_aa: CASSPGQDYNEQFF; cdr3_nt: TGTGCCAGCAGCCCCGGACAGGATTACAATGAGCAGTTCTTC; v_call: TRBV7-9; j_call: TRBJ2-1; d_call: TRBD1; clone_size: -
cdr3_aa: CASSRQGARETQYF; cdr3_nt: TGTGCCAGCTCTCGACAGGGGGCAAGAGAGACCCAGTACTTC; v_call: TRBV18; j_call: TRBJ2-5; d_call: TRBD1; clone_size: -
cdr3_aa: CASSPSGLRTDTQYF; cdr3_nt: TGTGCCAGCAGTCCTAGCGGGCTTCGTACAGATACGCAGTATTTT; v_call: TRBV28; j_call: TRBJ2-3; d_call: TRBD2; clone_size: -
cdr3_aa: CASTRQESGQPQHF; cdr3_nt: TGTGCCAGCACCCGACAGGAGAGCGGTCAGCCCCAGCATTTT; v_call: TRBV28; j_call: TRBJ1-5; d_call: -; clone_size: once
cdr3_aa: CASSQVAGGSYNEQFF; cdr3_nt: TGCGCCAGCAGCCAAGTAGCGGGGGGTTCCTACAATGAGCAGTTCTTC; v_call: TRBV4-1; j_call: TRBJ2-1; d_call: TRBD2; clone_size: -